The 30 T cell receptor beta chains below come from one sample, sequenced in a study of blood T cell repertoires in COVID-19 (dated by TCRdb to 2019 to 2021). Receptor amplification or capture employed the immunoSEQ multiplex PCR assay. Sourced from immuneACCESS, this table was stored by TCRdb with only in-frame sequences that have V and J called. A share of the clones is absent; for the studies checked, an unresolved V gene accounts for under half, and the remainder has no known explanation. This sample lists more than 200,000 clones; 80% to 90% were detected once. The ten top clones hold less than 11% of the sample. Material for sequencing was peripheral blood. These receptor sequences come from a woman older than 75 with acute or convalescent COVID-19.

V usage is TRBV6-6 and J usage is TRBJ1-5, with 9 bases that match TRBD1. From germline, CDR1 is MNHNY and CDR2 SVGAGI (reference sequence). CDR3 size: 15 residues. The trim removed 6 bases at V and 3 bases at J, leaving 6 bases unmatched. CDR3 sequence: CASRPGTGPNQPQHF. In DNA form, the CDR3 reads TGTGCCAGCAGACCCGGGACAGGGCCCAATCAGCCCCAGCATTTT.

V usage is TRBV12-3 or TRBV12-4 and J usage is TRBJ1-1; TRBD1 agrees at 9 bases. V gave up 6 bases and J gave up 8 bases; unmatched junction bases: 4. This CDR3 has 12 residues. Here the CDR3 reads CASRPGQGEAFF. CDR3 DNA sequence: TGTGCCAGCAGGCCGGGACAGGGAGAAGCTTTCTTT.

The rearrangement joins TRBV29-1 to TRBJ2-3, with D possibly being TRBD2 (6 bases). The CDR3 contains 13 residues. Germline V gene data show CDR1 as SQVTM and CDR2 as ANQGSEA. The V gene lost 6 bases and the J gene lost 2 bases, with 12 bases spanning the gap. CDR3 in DNA: TGCAGCGTGGGGGGTCGACACACAGATACGCAGTATTTT. Translation gives CSVGGRHTDTQYF.

The chain combines TRBV19 with TRBJ1-4; no clear D. CDR3 length: 14 residues. CDR1 LNHDA and CDR2 SQIVND come from the germline V gene (reference sequence). V was cut by 9 bases and J by 5 bases, with 16 bases left in between. The DNA of the CDR3 is TGTGCCAGCGGGCCGGGAGCTCCGAATGAAAAACTGTTTTTT. This sequence encodes CASGPGAPNEKLFF.

The rearrangement joins TRBV7-2 to TRBJ1-5, with D maybe TRBD1 (6 bases). CDR3 size: 17 residues. Germline V gene sequence: CDR1 SGHTA, CDR2 FQGNSA. Trimming shortened V by 2 bases and J by 5 bases, and 19 bases separated the two germline ends. For the CDR3, the DNA is TGTGCCAGCAGCTTACGGGGCTTTGTAGGGGGAGATCAGCCCCAGCATTTT. This encodes CASSLRGFVGGDQPQHF.

This chain uses TRBV9 with TRBJ2-7; 8 nucleotides agree with TRBD1. Germline values: CDR1 SGDLS, CDR2 YYNGEE. The CDR3 totals 14 residues. V lost 3 bases and J lost 2; bases outside the gene matches: 4. The CDR3 region is CASSASDRAYEQYF. As DNA, the CDR3 is TGTGCCAGCAGCGCTTCGGACAGGGCCTACGAGCAGTACTTC.

The gene calls are TRBV5-8 and TRBJ2-7, with D perhaps TRBD2 (5 bases). The length of the CDR3 is 14 residues. CDR1 SGHTS and CDR2 YDEGEE come from the germline V gene. V lost 6 bases to trimming and J lost 0 bases, with 13 bases between them. CDR3 region: CASKGRPASYEQYF. The CDR3 DNA sequence: TGTGCCAGCAAAGGGAGACCGGCCTCCTACGAGCAGTACTTC.

The chain joins TRBV19 to TRBJ1-2; D gene ambiguous. This CDR3 has 14 amino acids. Germline CDR1 is LNHDA and CDR2 is SQIVND (reference sequence). The V end was cut by 2 bases, the J end by 1 base, with 8 bases between. The CDR3: CASSITSVNYGYTF. CDR3 nucleotides: TGTGCCAGTAGTATAACTTCGGTTAACTATGGCTACACCTTC.

The chain employs TRBV25-1 and TRBJ2-7; perhaps TRBD1 as D (6 bases). Trimming left V 4 bases short and J 6 bases short, with 19 bases between. The CDR3 spans 15 residues. Germline-derived CDR1 and CDR2 are MGHDK and SYGVNS. Here the CDR3 DNA reads TGTGCCAGCAGTGGCCGGGATCCCGGGACATTCGAGCAGTACTTC. Translation: CASSGRDPGTFEQYF.

V is TRBV5-4 and J is TRBJ2-1; TRBD2 matches 13 bases. Unmatched junction bases numbered 5, after V lost 4 bases and J lost 4 bases. This CDR3 region has 16 residues. The germline gives CDR1 SGHNT, CDR2 YYREEE (reference sequence). Here the CDR3 reads CASSPGLAGAYNEQFF. DNA of the CDR3: TGTGCCAGCAGCCCCGGACTAGCGGGGGCTTACAATGAGCAGTTCTTC. The full variable domain, its missing parts supplied by reference TRBV5-4 and TRBJ2-1, is ETGVTQSPTHLIKTRGQQVTLRCSSQSGHNTVSWYQQALGQGPQFIFQYYREEENGRGNFPPRFSGLQFPNYSSELNVNALELDDSALYLCASSPGLAGAYNEQFFGPGTRLTVL.

This clone has a handful of counts. The chain employs TRBV18 and TRBJ2-1; D might be TRBD2 (5 bases). V was cut by 1 base and J by 7 bases, with 8 bases left in between. CDR3 length: 13 amino acids. Germline CDR1 reads KGHSH; CDR2 reads LQKENI. The CDR3 DNA reads as TGTGCCAGCTCACCACGGAGAGGGAATGAGCAGTTCTTC. The encoded protein is CASSPRRGNEQFF.

V usage is TRBV3-1 (or the pseudogene TRBV3-2) and J usage is TRBJ2-7, with D unclear. This CDR3 is built from 11 residues. Germline values: CDR1 LGHDT, CDR2 YNNKEL (reference sequence). V gave up 2 bases and J gave up 3 bases, with 2 bases separating them. The CDR3 loop is CASSQHYEQYF. For the CDR3, the DNA is TGTGCCAGCAGCCAACACTACGAGCAGTACTTC.

V is TRBV5-6 and J is TRBJ2-4, with D perhaps matching TRBD1 (6 bases). This CDR3 region has 13 residues. Germline loops: CDR1 SGHDT, CDR2 YYEEEE. V was trimmed by 8 bases and J by 5 bases, leaving 14 bases between them. CDR3 DNA sequence: TGTGCCAGTATGGTACAGGGTCAAAACATTCAGTACTTC. This gives the protein CASMVQGQNIQYF.

The rearrangement joins TRBV6-5 to TRBJ1-6; D unclear. V shed 4 bases and J shed 6 bases, with 13 bases lying between them. This CDR3 is built from 15 residues. Germline CDR1 MNHEY, CDR2 SVGAGI. CDR3 DNA: TGTGCCAGCAGTTCACAGCCACCGAGTAATTCACCCCTCCACTTT. Protein product: CASSSQPPSNSPLHF.

The J gene is TRBJ1-2, the V gene TRBV4-3; D gene ambiguous. The CDR3 spans 16 residues. Between the trimmed V and J ends, which lost 0 bases and 4 bases, there was a span of 15 bases. Germline-derived CDR1 and CDR2 are LGHNA and YSLEER. The CDR3 spells CASSQEQGLKGYGYTF. CDR3 coding DNA: TGCGCCAGCAGCCAAGAGCAAGGACTGAAGGGCTATGGCTACACCTTC.

The chain uses TRBV19 and TRBJ1-6, with unresolved D. V shed 5 bases and J shed 2 bases, with 13 bases lying between them. The CDR3 is 16 amino acids. CDR1 and CDR2 (germline): LNHDA, SQIVND (reference sequence). CDR3 DNA sequence: TGTGCCAGTAGTCCCTCCGGGGTCACCTATAATTCACCCCTCCACTTT. Residues: CASSPSGVTYNSPLHF. Looking up the rest from reference TRBV19 and TRBJ1-6 gives the full variable domain: DGGITQSPKYLFRKEGQNVTLSCEQNLNHDAMYWYRQDPGQGLRLIYYSQIVNDFQKGDIAEGYSVSREKKESFPLTVTSAQKNPTAFYLCASSPSGVTYNSPLHFGNGTRLTVT.

In this sample, this clone turned up once. V usage is TRBV5-1 and J usage is TRBJ2-7; weak D call: TRBD1 (5 bases). V was trimmed by 0 bases and J by 7 bases, leaving 14 bases between them. The CDR3 runs to 14 residues. The germline V gene has CDR1 SGHRS and CDR2 YFSETQ. CDR3 nucleotides: TGCGCCAGCAGCTTGGGCCAGGGAAGTGGAGAGCAGTACTTC. Protein product: CASSLGQGSGEQYF.

V usage is TRBV7-2 and J usage is TRBJ2-5, with TRBD2 matching 11 bases. The CDR3 spans 14 residues. The V and J ends lost 8 bases and 5 bases, in that order; junction bases with no gene match: 7. CDR1 and CDR2 (germline): SGHTA, FQGNSA. The CDR3 sequence is CASGLAGGQETQYF. The CDR3 DNA follows: TGTGCCAGCGGATTAGCGGGGGGGCAGGAGACCCAGTACTTC.

The gene calls are TRBV28 and TRBJ1-2, with a tentative D call TRBD1 (5 bases). With 5 bases removed from V and 8 bases from J, the gap between germline ends came to 18 bases. CDR1 is MDHEN, CDR2 SYDVKM, per germline. The CDR3 is 14 residues long. The CDR3 sequence is CASSLPQGIDGYTF. The CDR3 region has the DNA TGTGCCAGCAGTCTGCCTCAGGGAATCGACGGCTACACCTTC.

The V call is TRBV30, the J call TRBJ1-4; tentatively, D is TRBD1 (5 bases). The ends were cut back, 0 bases at V and 4 bases at J, with 9 bases in the middle. The germline gives CDR1 GTSNPN, CDR2 SVGIG (reference sequence). This CDR3 is 14 amino acids long. CDR3 amino acids: CAWSVRDFNEKLFF. CDR3 sequence (DNA): TGTGCCTGGAGTGTAAGGGACTTTAATGAAAAACTGTTTTTT.

This chain uses TRBV13 with TRBJ2-7; 13 bases match TRBD2. V was pared by 5 bases and J by 7 bases, with 20 bases of the junction left unmatched. Germline V lookup: CDR1 PRHDT, CDR2 FYEKMQ (reference sequence). The CDR3 is made up of 19 amino acids. Here the CDR3 DNA reads TGTGCCAGCAGCGGACAGGGGTGGGGACTAGCGGGGCCTAGCTGGGAGCAGTACTTC. Amino acids: CASSGQGWGLAGPSWEQYF.

The rearrangement joins TRBV3-1 (or the pseudogene TRBV3-2) to TRBJ2-7; 7 positions match TRBD2. Germline V gene sequence: CDR1 LGHDT, CDR2 YNNKEL (reference sequence). This CDR3 is 15 amino acids long. V was clipped by 4 bases and J by 1 base; unmatched bases: 7. For the CDR3, the DNA is TGTGCCAGCAGCCTCTCACCGGGACTATCCTACGAGCAGTACTTC. Its translation is CASSLSPGLSYEQYF.

This chain joins TRBV19 and TRBJ2-2; TRBD1 is a possible D gene (7 bases). CDR1 is LNHDA and CDR2 is SQIVND in the germline V gene (reference sequence). CDR3 length equals 16 residues. V lost 3 bases and J lost 4, with 15 bases in between. Here the CDR3 reads CASSIPGGRGTGELFF. The CDR3 bases are TGTGCCAGTAGTATTCCAGGGGGGCGCGGCACCGGGGAGCTGTTTTTT.

The CDR3 here is CASSLFGRGMSDEQFF. CDR3 in DNA: TGTGCCAGCAGCTTATTTGGCAGGGGGATGAGCGATGAGCAGTTCTTC. The rearrangement joins TRBV7-3 to TRBJ2-1, with 7 bases lining up with TRBD1. Germline V gene lookup returns CDR1 SGHTA and CDR2 FQGTGA. The CDR3 loop spans 16 amino acids. J lost 8 bases, V lost 2 bases, and 12 bases had no gene match.

This clone came up once. The chain has TRBV24-1 and TRBJ1-2; D remains ambiguous. The CDR3 extends over 13 amino acids. CDR1 and CDR2 (germline): KGHDR, SFDVKD. Trimming removed 6 bases at V and 2 bases at J, with 9 bases between. CDR3 region: CATSTAGNYGYTF. CDR3 bases: TGTGCCACCAGTACGGCGGGGAACTATGGCTACACCTTC.

The V and J genes are TRBV28 and TRBJ2-7; 12 bases match TRBD2. Per the germline V gene, CDR1 is MDHEN and CDR2 is SYDVKM. The CDR3 runs 20 residues. J lost 2 bases, V lost 2 bases, and 16 bases had no gene match. CDR3 amino acids: CASSLTPWTSGTVGAYEQYF. The CDR3 nucleotides are TGTGCCAGCAGTTTAACCCCCTGGACTAGCGGGACGGTGGGGGCCTACGAGCAGTACTTC.

This chain links TRBV18 with TRBJ2-3; D unresolved. Per germline, CDR1 KGHSH and CDR2 LQKENI. V lost 0 bases to trimming and J lost 2 bases, with 6 bases between them. There are 14 residues in the CDR3. The CDR3 spells CASSPPFSTDTQYF. In DNA form, the CDR3 reads TGTGCCAGCTCACCACCATTCTCCACAGATACGCAGTATTTT.

This sequence joins TRBV15 and TRBJ2-7, with 7 bases matching TRBD2. The CDR3 spans 14 residues. After removal of 4 bases from V and 6 bases from J, the junction contained 9 bases not matched to a gene. In germline, CDR1 is LNHNV, CDR2 YYDKDF (reference sequence). CDR3 loop: CATSTRTTGGEQYF. The DNA for the CDR3 is TGTGCCACCAGCACCAGGACTACGGGGGGCGAGCAGTACTTC.

The chain employs TRBV27 and TRBJ1-4; D is perhaps TRBD1 (6 bases). Germline CDR1 reads MNHEY; CDR2 reads SMNVEV (reference sequence). The V end was cut by 5 bases, the J end by 13 bases, with 14 bases between. This CDR3 is 12 amino acids long. CDR3 region: CASSTTGSALFF. Here the CDR3 DNA reads TGTGCCAGCAGTACTACAGGGTCAGCACTGTTTTTT.

V and J are TRBV5-1 and TRBJ1-2; D is perhaps TRBD1 (5 bases). From germline, CDR1 is SGHRS and CDR2 YFSETQ. The CDR3 length is 13 residues. Trimming removed 3 bases at V and 10 bases at J, with 16 bases between. The DNA of the CDR3 is TGCGCCAGCAGCTCGGCGGGGGAGGAATACTACACCTTC. Translation gives CASSSAGEEYYTF.